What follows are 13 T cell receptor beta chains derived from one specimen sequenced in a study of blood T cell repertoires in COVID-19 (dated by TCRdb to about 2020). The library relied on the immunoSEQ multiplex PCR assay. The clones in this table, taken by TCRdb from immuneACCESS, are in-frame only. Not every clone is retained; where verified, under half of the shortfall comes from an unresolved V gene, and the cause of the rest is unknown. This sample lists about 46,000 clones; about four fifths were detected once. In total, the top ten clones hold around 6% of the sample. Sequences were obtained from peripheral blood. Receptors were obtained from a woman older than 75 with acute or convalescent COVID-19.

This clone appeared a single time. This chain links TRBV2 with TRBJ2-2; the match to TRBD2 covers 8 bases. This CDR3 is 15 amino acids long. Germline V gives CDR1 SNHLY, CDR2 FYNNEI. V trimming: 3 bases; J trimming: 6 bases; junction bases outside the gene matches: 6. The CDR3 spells CASSEGLVISGELFF. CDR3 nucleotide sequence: TGTGCCAGCAGTGAGGGACTAGTTATCTCCGGGGAGCTGTTTTTT.

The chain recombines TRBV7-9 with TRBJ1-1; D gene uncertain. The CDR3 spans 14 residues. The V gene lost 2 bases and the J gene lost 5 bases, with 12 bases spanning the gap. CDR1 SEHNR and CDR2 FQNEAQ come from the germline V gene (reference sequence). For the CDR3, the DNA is TGTGCCAGCAGCTTAAGCGGAGGGCGGACTGAAGCTTTCTTT. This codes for CASSLSGGRTEAFF.

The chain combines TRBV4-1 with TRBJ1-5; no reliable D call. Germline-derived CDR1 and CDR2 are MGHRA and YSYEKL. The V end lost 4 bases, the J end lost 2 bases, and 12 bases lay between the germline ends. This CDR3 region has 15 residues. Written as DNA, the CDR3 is TGCGCCAGCAGCCCAGAGAGGGCGGGCAATCAGCCCCAGCATTTT. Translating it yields CASSPERAGNQPQHF.

CDR3 DNA: TGTGCCAGCAGCGCATCCCGGACAGGGAGGAATTCACCCCTCCACTTT. It translates to CASSASRTGRNSPLHF. This chain connects TRBV13 to TRBJ1-6, with 8 bases aligning to TRBD1. Germline loops: CDR1 PRHDT, CDR2 FYEKMQ (reference sequence). There are 16 residues in the CDR3. With 5 bases clipped from V and 7 bases from J, the junction kept 10 bases outside the gene matches.

In nucleotides, the CDR3 is TGTGCCAGCAGCCCGGAGGGGACAGGGGGTTCACCCCTCCACTTT. Protein sequence: CASSPEGTGGSPLHF. V gene TRBV9 combines with J gene TRBJ1-6, with TRBD1 identical over 11 bases. CDR3 length: 15 amino acids. The ends lost 4 bases at V and 9 bases at J; junction bases unmatched: 6. Germline V gene lookup returns CDR1 SGDLS and CDR2 YYNGEE. The full variable domain, its missing parts supplied by reference TRBV9 and TRBJ1-6, is DSGVTQTPKHLITATGQRVTLRCSPRSGDLSVYWYQQSLDQGLQFLIQYYNGEERAKGNILERFSAQQFPDLHSELNLSSLELGDSALYFCASSPEGTGGSPLHFGNGTRLTVT.

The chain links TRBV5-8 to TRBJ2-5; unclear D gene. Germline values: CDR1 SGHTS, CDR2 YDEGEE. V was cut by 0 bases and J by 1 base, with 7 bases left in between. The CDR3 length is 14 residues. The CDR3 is CASSLVEFQETQYF. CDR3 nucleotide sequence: TGTGCCAGCAGCTTGGTTGAGTTCCAAGAGACCCAGTACTTC.

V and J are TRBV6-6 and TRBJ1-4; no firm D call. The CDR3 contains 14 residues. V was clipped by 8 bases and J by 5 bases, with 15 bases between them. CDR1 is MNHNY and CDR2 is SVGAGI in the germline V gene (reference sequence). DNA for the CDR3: TGTGCCAGCCAAAAGCCTATTCCAAATGAAAAACTGTTTTTT. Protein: CASQKPIPNEKLFF.

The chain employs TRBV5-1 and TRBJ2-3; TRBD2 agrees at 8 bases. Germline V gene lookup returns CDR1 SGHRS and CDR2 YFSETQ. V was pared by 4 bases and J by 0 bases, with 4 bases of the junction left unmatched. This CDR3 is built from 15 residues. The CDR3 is CASSLLAGSTDTQYF. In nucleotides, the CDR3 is TGCGCCAGCAGCCTATTAGCGGGGAGCACAGATACGCAGTATTTT.

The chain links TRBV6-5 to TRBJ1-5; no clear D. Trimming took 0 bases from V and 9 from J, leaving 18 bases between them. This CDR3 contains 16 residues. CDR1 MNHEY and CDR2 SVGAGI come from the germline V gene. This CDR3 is CASSYSMPASGGPQHF. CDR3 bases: TGTGCCAGCAGTTACTCGATGCCCGCGTCGGGTGGGCCCCAGCATTTT.

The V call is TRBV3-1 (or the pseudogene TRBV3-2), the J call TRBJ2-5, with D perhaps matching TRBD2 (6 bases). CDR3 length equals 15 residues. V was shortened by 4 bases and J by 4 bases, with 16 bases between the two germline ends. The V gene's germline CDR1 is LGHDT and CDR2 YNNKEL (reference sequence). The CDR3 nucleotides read TGTGCCAGCAGCCGAATCGGGGGAGCGGGAGAGACCCAGTACTTC. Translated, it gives CASSRIGGAGETQYF.

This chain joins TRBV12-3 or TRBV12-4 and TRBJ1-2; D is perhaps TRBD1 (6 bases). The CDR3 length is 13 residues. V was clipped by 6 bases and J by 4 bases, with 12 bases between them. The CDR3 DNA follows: TGTGCCAGCAGAAAACAGGGTCGCTATGGCTACACCTTC. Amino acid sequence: CASRKQGRYGYTF.

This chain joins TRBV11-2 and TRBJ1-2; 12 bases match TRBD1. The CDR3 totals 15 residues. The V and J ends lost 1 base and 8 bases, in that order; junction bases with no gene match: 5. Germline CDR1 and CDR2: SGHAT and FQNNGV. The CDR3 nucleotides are TGTGCCAGCAGCTTAGCGGGACAGGGGGCGGGAGGCTACACCTTC. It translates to CASSLAGQGAGGYTF.

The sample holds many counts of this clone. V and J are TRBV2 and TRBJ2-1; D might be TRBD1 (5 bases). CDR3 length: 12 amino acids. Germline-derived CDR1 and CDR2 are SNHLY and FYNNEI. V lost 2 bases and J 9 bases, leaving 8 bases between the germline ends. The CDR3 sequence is CASSEQGFEQFF. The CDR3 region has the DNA TGTGCCAGCAGTGAACAGGGATTTGAGCAGTTCTTC.